This T cell receptor (beta chain) was identified in a study of T cell repertoires in ileal Crohn's disease. At the level of the study: Every patient was operated on for stricturing (approximately 60%) or penetrating (approximately 40%) complications.

The CDR3 extends over 13 amino acids. Trimming left V 2 bases short and J 10 bases short, with 14 bases between. Per the germline V gene, CDR1 is MNHNS and CDR2 is SASEGT. Included were adult ileal or ileocolonic Crohn's patients indicated for ileocolonic resection. Using immunoSEQ multiplex PCR, the repertoire was profiled, and TCRdb retains in-frame clones only, with some absent. The table lists approximately 27,000 clones, around 80% of them singletons. Turning to this clone: Antigen: not known.

The study's findings and limits: Every patient over 26.8% clonality showed endoscopic recurrence. Sorted CD8 T cells held more high-frequency clones than CD4.

Sequenced input: ileal tissue. V and J are TRBV6-1 and TRBJ1-1, with D maybe TRBD1 (6 bases). This clonotype was sampled from an adult with Crohn's disease. The CDR3 spells CASSEMRGTRAFF. The CDR3 DNA follows: TGTGCCAGCAGTGAAATGAGGGGGACCAGAGCTTTCTTT.